What follows are 14 T cell receptor beta chains derived from one specimen sequenced in a study of control samples from healthy donors and cancer patients (dated by TCRdb to 2018 to 2021). The method behind the library was the immunoSEQ multiplex PCR assay. TCRdb holds this immuneACCESS table with in-frame rearrangements only. Some clones are missing; in checked studies, unresolved V genes explain under half, and the rest has no known cause. The sample table holds roughly 170,000 clones, of which just under 95% were seen once. The ten largest make up 4.1% of the sample. Sequencing used blood. These receptors all come from an older woman in good health.

V gene TRBV2 combines with J gene TRBJ2-2; 11 bases map to TRBD2. The CDR3 extends over 15 amino acids. The germline CDR1 and CDR2 sequences are SNHLY and FYNNEI. The trim removed 7 bases at V and 4 bases at J, leaving 5 bases unmatched. CDR3 amino acids: CASKGTSGATGELFF. CDR3 nucleotide sequence: TGTGCCAGCAAGGGGACTAGCGGAGCCACCGGGGAGCTGTTTTTT.

The chain is built from TRBV10-3 and TRBJ1-4; D gene ambiguous. The germline V gene encodes CDR1 ENHRY and CDR2 SYGVKD. The CDR3 covers 14 residues. V lost 8 bases, J lost 8 bases, and 18 bases lay in between. CDR3 loop: CAIGVGSRPEKLFF. The CDR3 DNA sequence: TGTGCCATCGGGGTTGGTTCCCGGCCCGAAAAACTGTTTTTT.

The V call is TRBV18, the J call TRBJ1-1; tentative D call: TRBD1 (6 bases). The CDR3 loop spans 15 amino acids. Between the trimmed V and J ends, which lost 4 bases and 6 bases, there was a span of 18 bases. The germline gives CDR1 KGHSH, CDR2 LQKENI. CDR3 sequence: CASSLNSGHNAEAFF. CDR3 nucleotides: TGTGCCAGCTCACTTAATTCGGGACACAACGCTGAAGCTTTCTTT.

V gene TRBV5-6 combines with J gene TRBJ1-2, with 9 nucleotides matching TRBD1. V lost 0 bases and J lost 8; bases outside the gene matches: 5. The CDR3 extends over 14 amino acids. Germline V gene lookup returns CDR1 SGHDT and CDR2 YYEEEE. In DNA, the CDR3 is TGTGCCAGCAGCTTGGGACAGGGGGACCGGGGCTACACCTTC. Residues: CASSLGQGDRGYTF.

The table lists this clone with a few counts. The chain joins TRBV27 to TRBJ2-7; tentatively, D is TRBD1 (6 bases). CDR3 length: 16 residues. In germline, CDR1 is MNHEY, CDR2 SMNVEV (reference sequence). V lost 2 bases to trimming and J lost 1 base, with 15 bases between them. The CDR3 bases are TGTGCCAGCAGTTTAACGGGCAGGGGTCAGTCCTACGAGCAGTACTTC. Protein product: CASSLTGRGQSYEQYF.

The gene calls are TRBV7-9 and TRBJ1-5; 8 bases line up with TRBD1. V shed 1 base and J 5 bases; nucleotides not matched to a gene: 4. In germline, CDR1 is SEHNR, CDR2 FQNEAQ (reference sequence). This CDR3 region has 15 residues. For the CDR3, the DNA is TGTGCCAGCAGCTTAGAAGGACAGGGATATCAGCCCCAGCATTTT. Encoded protein: CASSLEGQGYQPQHF.

This clone has only one observation. The V gene is TRBV9, the J gene TRBJ2-7, with D uncertain. Germline CDR1 reads SGDLS; CDR2 reads YYNGEE. Trimming pared 0 bases from V and 1 base from J, leaving 8 bases between. This CDR3 contains 14 residues. CDR3: CASSVGPVSYEQYF. The DNA of the CDR3 is TGTGCCAGCAGCGTAGGACCAGTTTCCTACGAGCAGTACTTC.

This clone was seen only once. The J gene is TRBJ2-2, the V gene TRBV7-3; unclear D gene. Per germline, CDR1 SGHTA and CDR2 FQGTGA. V was pared by 0 bases and J by 5 bases, with 13 bases between. The CDR3 contains 16 residues. The CDR3 bases are TGTGCCAGCAGCTTAACGCCCAACCCGGCTACCGGGGAGCTGTTTTTT. Translating gives CASSLTPNPATGELFF.

This clone is a singleton in its sample. The rearrangement joins TRBV10-2 to TRBJ1-5; the D is unclear. Trimming pared 6 bases from V and 0 bases from J, leaving 9 bases between. The CDR3 is 14 residues long. Germline CDR1 reads WSHSY; CDR2 reads SAAADI. In DNA form, the CDR3 reads TGCGCCAGCAGCCACCCTAATAGCAATCAGCCCCAGCATTTT. This encodes CASSHPNSNQPQHF.

V and J are TRBV11-2 and TRBJ1-5; a weak D match, TRBD1 (5 bases). This CDR3 contains 15 residues. Trimming cost V 5 bases and J 1 base, with 12 bases left between them. Germline V CDR1 and CDR2: SGHAT, FQNNGV. Here the CDR3 reads CASSPGGASNQPQHF. CDR3 nucleotide sequence: TGTGCCAGCAGCCCTGGTGGGGCAAGCAATCAGCCCCAGCATTTT.

This rearrangement joins TRBV29-1 to TRBJ2-5; tentatively, D is TRBD1 (6 bases). CDR3 length equals 13 residues. Per germline, CDR1 SQVTM and CDR2 ANQGSEA. The germline V and J ends were trimmed by 7 bases and 5 bases, with 17 bases remaining between them. CDR3 residues: CSGGQSIEETQYF. As DNA, the CDR3 is TGCAGCGGGGGGCAGTCCATTGAGGAGACCCAGTACTTC.

The V and J genes are TRBV19 and TRBJ1-2, with 10 positions matching TRBD1. This CDR3 has 13 residues. With 10 bases clipped from V and 7 bases from J, the junction kept 9 bases outside the gene matches. Germline V CDR1 and CDR2: LNHDA, SQIVND (reference sequence). The CDR3 is CATRDRGYSGYTF. In DNA, the CDR3 is TGTGCCACTCGGGACAGGGGTTACTCTGGCTACACCTTC.

The chain recombines TRBV19 with TRBJ1-5; 10 bases line up with TRBD1. The CDR3 runs 15 residues. Unmatched junction bases numbered 13, after V lost 10 bases and J lost 7 bases. In germline, CDR1 is LNHDA, CDR2 SQIVND (reference sequence). The chain's CDR3 is CATRPGTGVIQPQHF. DNA of the CDR3: TGTGCCACTCGACCGGGGACAGGGGTTATCCAGCCCCAGCATTTT.

This chain joins TRBV19 and TRBJ1-4; D may be TRBD1 (5 bases). The germline CDR1 and CDR2 sequences are LNHDA and SQIVND (reference sequence). V was pared by 4 bases and J by 3 bases, with 6 bases between. The CDR3 consists of 13 residues. CDR3 loop: CASSRGANEKLFF. CDR3 DNA sequence: TGTGCCAGTAGTAGGGGGGCTAATGAAAAACTGTTTTTT.